One and the same sample provided the 10 T cell receptor beta chains below, sequenced in a study of T cells in tumors after PD-1 blockade. Only in-frame clones appear in the TCRdb table, and some are missing; sequencing was by immunoSEQ multiplex PCR. The repertoire has approximately 47,000 clones, approximately 79% of them found once; the top ten carry 8.5% to 9%. The sequencing used PBMCs, collected before anti-PD-1 therapy. The source is a human donor with advanced basal cell or squamous cell carcinoma (not recorded which).

This clone has a handful of counts. This rearrangement joins TRBV2 to TRBJ1-1; a weak D match, TRBD1 (6 bases). V shed 1 base and J shed 0 bases, with 9 bases lying between them. The CDR3 has 15 amino acids. CDR1 is SNHLY and CDR2 is FYNNEI in the germline V gene. CDR3 DNA: TGTGCCAGCAGTGAAGACAGGGCTATGAACACTGAAGCTTTCTTT. Protein sequence: CASSEDRAMNTEAFF.

The CDR3 sequence: CASSLTGGADTQYF. The DNA for the CDR3 is TGTGCCAGCAGCTTGACAGGGGGAGCAGATACGCAGTATTTT. The chain carries TRBV7-9 and TRBJ2-3, with 9 bases that match TRBD1. The CDR3 is 14 residues long. Per the germline V gene, CDR1 is SEHNR and CDR2 is FQNEAQ (reference sequence). The V segment lost 3 bases and the J segment 4 bases; nucleotides outside the gene matches: 2.

The J gene is TRBJ2-1, the V gene TRBV6-2 or TRBV6-3; TRBD2 aligns across 13 bases. The germline V gene encodes CDR1 MNHEY and CDR2 SVGEGT. Unmatched junction bases numbered 5, after V lost 5 bases and J lost 4 bases. CDR3 length: 16 amino acids. CDR3 amino acids: CASSTRLAGGYNEQFF. The DNA of the CDR3 is TGTGCCAGCAGTACCCGACTAGCGGGGGGTTACAATGAGCAGTTCTTC.

V gene TRBV2 combines with J gene TRBJ2-7; a weak D match, TRBD2 (5 bases). Germline values: CDR1 SNHLY, CDR2 FYNNEI. The CDR3 is made up of 14 amino acids. Trimming removed 2 bases from V and 5 bases from J, with 13 bases in between. CDR3 coding DNA: TGTGCCAGCAGTGAACGGACTCCTTTCCACGAGCAGTACTTC. This sequence encodes CASSERTPFHEQYF.

This chain links TRBV5-1 with TRBJ2-7; 9 nucleotides align to TRBD1. Germline CDR1 and CDR2: SGHRS and YFSETQ. This CDR3 region has 15 residues. V was clipped by 4 bases and J by 3 bases; unmatched bases: 8. DNA for the CDR3: TGCGCCAGCAGCACATTACCGGGACAGGGCTACGAGCAGTACTTC. Its protein product is CASSTLPGQGYEQYF.

The chain combines TRBV14 with TRBJ2-2; 9 bases line up with TRBD2. J gave up 5 bases and V 2 bases, and 6 bases lay outside the gene matches. This CDR3 contains 16 residues. Germline V gene lookup returns CDR1 SGHDN and CDR2 FVKESK. The CDR3 bases are TGTGCCAGCAGCCAAATAGTAGCGGGAGCTACCGGGGAGCTGTTTTTT. Encoded protein: CASSQIVAGATGELFF.

The chain employs TRBV2 and TRBJ1-1; the D is unclear. Deletions cut 2 bases from V and 8 bases from J, with 9 bases between. Per the germline V gene, CDR1 is SNHLY and CDR2 is FYNNEI. CDR3 size: 12 residues. Here the CDR3 DNA reads TGTGCCAGCAGTGAAAATTTTTGGGAAGCTTTCTTT. It specifies CASSENFWEAFF.

The CDR3 DNA follows: TGCGCCAGCAGCTTAATAGCAGAGAACACTGAAGCTTTCTTT. Its translation is CASSLIAENTEAFF. The chain uses TRBV5-1 and TRBJ1-1; no reliable D call. In germline, CDR1 is SGHRS, CDR2 YFSETQ. V lost 2 bases, J lost 1 base, and 9 bases lay in between. This CDR3 contains 14 residues.

This chain joins TRBV5-4 and TRBJ2-6, with no clear D. The V and J ends lost 4 bases and 4 bases respectively, with 15 bases between them. The CDR3 is 16 amino acids. In germline, CDR1 is SGHNT, CDR2 YYREEE (reference sequence). CDR3 sequence reads: CASSHIGVSGANVLTF. Written as DNA, the CDR3 is TGTGCCAGCAGCCATATTGGGGTTTCGGGGGCCAACGTCCTGACTTTC.

This sequence joins TRBV3-1 (or the pseudogene TRBV3-2) and TRBJ1-1; D perhaps matches TRBD1 (6 bases). CDR3 length: 14 residues. CDR1 is LGHDT, CDR2 YNNKEL, per germline (reference sequence). The V and J ends lost 1 base and 11 bases respectively, with 17 bases between them. CDR3 in amino acids: CASSQVGGLSNAFF. CDR3 sequence (DNA): TGTGCCAGCAGCCAAGTCGGGGGGCTATCAAACGCTTTCTTT.